This entry concerns a single T cell receptor (beta chain). Profiling relied on immunoSEQ multiplex PCR, and the TCRdb table lists in-frame clones only, not all of them. The sample records tens of thousands of clones, 95% to 99% being singletons. The data originate from a study of technical replicates of blood from a few donors. Germline V gives CDR1 MNHEY, CDR2 SMNVEV (reference sequence). The CDR3 runs to 13 residues. Trimming pared 9 bases from V and 2 bases from J, leaving 14 bases between. This sequence originates from a human donor in good health. What was sequenced was T cells isolated from PBMCs. The chain is built from TRBV27 and TRBJ2-7; a possible D gene is TRBD1 (5 bases). CDR3 in amino acids: CASATGHPYEQYF. In DNA form, the CDR3 reads TGTGCCAGTGCAACAGGCCACCCCTACGAGCAGTACTTC.